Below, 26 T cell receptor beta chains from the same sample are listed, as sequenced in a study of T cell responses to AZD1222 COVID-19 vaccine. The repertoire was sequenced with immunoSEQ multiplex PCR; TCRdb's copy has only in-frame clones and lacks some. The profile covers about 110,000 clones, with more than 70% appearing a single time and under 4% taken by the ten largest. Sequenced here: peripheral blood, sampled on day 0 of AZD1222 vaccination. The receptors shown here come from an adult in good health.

The CDR3: CASSEGQGNTIYF. The CDR3 region has the DNA TGTGCCAGCAGTGAAGGGCAGGGAAACACCATATATTTT. V gene TRBV2 combines with J gene TRBJ1-3; no definite D call. The germline gives CDR1 SNHLY, CDR2 FYNNEI. Trimming removed 1 base at V and 4 bases at J, with 5 bases between. CDR3 size: 13 residues.

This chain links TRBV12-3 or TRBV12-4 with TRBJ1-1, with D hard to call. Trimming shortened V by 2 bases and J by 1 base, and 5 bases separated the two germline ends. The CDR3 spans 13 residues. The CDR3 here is CASSLFKNTEAFF. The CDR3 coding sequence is TGTGCCAGCAGTTTATTTAAGAACACTGAAGCTTTCTTT.

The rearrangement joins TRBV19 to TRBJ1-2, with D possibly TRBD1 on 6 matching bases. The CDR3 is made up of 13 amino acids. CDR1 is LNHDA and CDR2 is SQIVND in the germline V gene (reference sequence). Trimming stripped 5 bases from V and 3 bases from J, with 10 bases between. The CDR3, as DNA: TGTGCCAGTAGTCCCGGGGGCCACTATGGCTACACCTTC. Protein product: CASSPGGHYGYTF. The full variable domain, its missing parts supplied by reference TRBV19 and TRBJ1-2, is DGGITQSPKYLFRKEGQNVTLSCEQNLNHDAMYWYRQDPGQGLRLIYYSQIVNDFQKGDIAEGYSVSREKKESFPLTVTSAQKNPTAFYLCASSPGGHYGYTFGSGTRLTVV.

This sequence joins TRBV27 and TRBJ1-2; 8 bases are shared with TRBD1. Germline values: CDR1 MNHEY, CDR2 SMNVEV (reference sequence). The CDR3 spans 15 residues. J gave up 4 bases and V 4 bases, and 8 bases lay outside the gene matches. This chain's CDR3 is CASSYGQGMGYGYTF. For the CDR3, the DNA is TGTGCCAGCAGTTACGGACAGGGAATGGGCTATGGCTACACCTTC.

This CDR3 reads CASSFWRTSSYNEQFF. CDR3 in DNA: TGCGCCAGCAGCTTTTGGCGGACGTCCTCCTACAATGAGCAGTTCTTC. The rearrangement links TRBV5-1 to TRBJ2-1; D gene uncertain. Germline CDR1 reads SGHRS; CDR2 reads YFSETQ. The CDR3 spans 16 residues. V was clipped by 2 bases and J by 0 bases, with 12 bases between them.

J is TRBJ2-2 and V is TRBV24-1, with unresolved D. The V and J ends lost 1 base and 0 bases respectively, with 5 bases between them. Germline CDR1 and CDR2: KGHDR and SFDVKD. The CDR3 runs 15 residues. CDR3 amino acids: CATSDLPANTGELFF. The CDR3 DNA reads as TGTGCCACCAGTGATTTACCAGCGAACACCGGGGAGCTGTTTTTT.

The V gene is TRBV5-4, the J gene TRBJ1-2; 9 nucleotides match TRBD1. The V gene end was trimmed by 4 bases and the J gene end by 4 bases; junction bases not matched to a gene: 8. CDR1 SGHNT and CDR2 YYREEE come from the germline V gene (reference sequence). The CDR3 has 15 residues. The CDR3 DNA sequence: TGTGCCAGCAGCATACAGGGACAGGGCGCCTATGGCTACACCTTC. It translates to CASSIQGQGAYGYTF.

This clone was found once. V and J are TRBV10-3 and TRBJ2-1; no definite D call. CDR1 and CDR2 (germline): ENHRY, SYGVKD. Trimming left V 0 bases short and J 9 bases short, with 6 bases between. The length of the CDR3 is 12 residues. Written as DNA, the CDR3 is TGTGCCATCAGTGAGTCGTTCGGTGAGCAGTTCTTC. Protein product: CAISESFGEQFF.

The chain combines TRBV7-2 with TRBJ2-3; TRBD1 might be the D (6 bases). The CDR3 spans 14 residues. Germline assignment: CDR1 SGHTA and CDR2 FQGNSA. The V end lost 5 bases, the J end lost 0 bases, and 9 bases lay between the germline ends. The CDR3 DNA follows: TGTGCCAGCAGCCAGGGACATAGCACAGATACGCAGTATTTT. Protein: CASSQGHSTDTQYF.

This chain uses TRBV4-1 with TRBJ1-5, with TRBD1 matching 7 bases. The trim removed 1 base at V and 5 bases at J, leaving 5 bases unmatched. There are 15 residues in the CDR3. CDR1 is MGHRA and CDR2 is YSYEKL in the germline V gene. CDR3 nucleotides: TGCGCCAGCAGCCAAGTGTCAGGGGGAGATCAGCCCCAGCATTTT. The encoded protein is CASSQVSGGDQPQHF.

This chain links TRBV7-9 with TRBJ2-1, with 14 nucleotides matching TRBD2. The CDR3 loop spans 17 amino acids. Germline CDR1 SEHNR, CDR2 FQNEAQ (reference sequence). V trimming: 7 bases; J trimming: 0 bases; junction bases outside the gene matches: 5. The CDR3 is CASTGLAGAHSYNEQFF. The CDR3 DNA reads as TGTGCCAGCACGGGACTAGCGGGGGCCCACTCCTACAATGAGCAGTTCTTC.

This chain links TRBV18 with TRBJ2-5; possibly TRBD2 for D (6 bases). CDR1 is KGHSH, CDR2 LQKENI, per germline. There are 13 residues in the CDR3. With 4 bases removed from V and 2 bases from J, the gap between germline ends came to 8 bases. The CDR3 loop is CASSRDSQETQYF. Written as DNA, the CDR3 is TGTGCCAGCTCACGGGACTCACAAGAGACCCAGTACTTC. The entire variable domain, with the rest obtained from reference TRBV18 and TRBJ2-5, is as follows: NAGVMQNPRHLVRRRGQEARLRCSPMKGHSHVYWYRQLPEEGLKFMVYLQKENIIDESGMPKERFSAEFPKEGPSILRIQQVVRGDSAAYFCASSRDSQETQYFGPGTRLLVL.

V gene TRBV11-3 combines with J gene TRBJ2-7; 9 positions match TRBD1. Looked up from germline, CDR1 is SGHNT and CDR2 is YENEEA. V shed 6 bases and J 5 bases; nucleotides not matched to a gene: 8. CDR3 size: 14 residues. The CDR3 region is CASSPGQGADEQYF. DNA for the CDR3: TGTGCCAGCAGTCCGGGACAGGGCGCCGACGAGCAGTACTTC.

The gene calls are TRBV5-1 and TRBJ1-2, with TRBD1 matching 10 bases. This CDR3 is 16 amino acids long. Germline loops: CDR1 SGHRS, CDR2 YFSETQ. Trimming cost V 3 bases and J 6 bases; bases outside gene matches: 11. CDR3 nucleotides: TGCGCCAGCAGCTCGCGGGACCGGGACAGGGGAGATGGCTACACCTTC. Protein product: CASSSRDRDRGDGYTF. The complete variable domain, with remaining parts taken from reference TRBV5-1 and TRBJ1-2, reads KAGVTQTPRYLIKTRGQQVTLSCSPISGHRSVSWYQQTPGQGLQFLFEYFSETQRNKGNFPGRFSGRQFSNSRSEMNVSTLELGDSALYLCASSSRDRDRGDGYTFGSGTRLTVV.

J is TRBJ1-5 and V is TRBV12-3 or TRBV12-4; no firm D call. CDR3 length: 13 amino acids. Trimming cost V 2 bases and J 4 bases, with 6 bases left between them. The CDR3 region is CASSLRENQPQHF. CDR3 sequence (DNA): TGTGCCAGCAGTTTAAGGGAGAATCAGCCCCAGCATTTT.

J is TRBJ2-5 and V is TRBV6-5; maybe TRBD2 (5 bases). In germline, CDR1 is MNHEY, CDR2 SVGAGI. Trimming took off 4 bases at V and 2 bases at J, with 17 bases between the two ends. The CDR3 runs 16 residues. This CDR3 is CASSSQLGFGQETQYF. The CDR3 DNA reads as TGTGCCAGCAGTTCTCAACTAGGGTTTGGACAAGAGACCCAGTACTTC.

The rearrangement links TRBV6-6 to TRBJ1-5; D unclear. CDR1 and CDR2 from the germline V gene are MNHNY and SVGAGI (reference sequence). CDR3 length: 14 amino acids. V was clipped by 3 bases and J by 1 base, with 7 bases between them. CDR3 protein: CASSYAGSNQPQHF. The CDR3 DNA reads TGTGCCAGCAGTTATGCTGGGAGCAATCAGCCCCAGCATTTT.

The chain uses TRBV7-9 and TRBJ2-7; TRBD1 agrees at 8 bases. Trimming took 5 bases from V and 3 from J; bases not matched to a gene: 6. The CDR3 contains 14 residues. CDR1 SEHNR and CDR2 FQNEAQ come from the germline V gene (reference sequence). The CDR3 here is CASSILTGDYEQYF. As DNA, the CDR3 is TGTGCCAGCAGCATCCTGACAGGGGACTACGAGCAGTACTTC.

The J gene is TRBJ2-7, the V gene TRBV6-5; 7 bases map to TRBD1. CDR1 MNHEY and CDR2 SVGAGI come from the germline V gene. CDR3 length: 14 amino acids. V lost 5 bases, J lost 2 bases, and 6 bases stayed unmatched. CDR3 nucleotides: TGTGCCAGCAGTAAGGACAGGACGCCCTACGAGCAGTACTTC. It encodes CASSKDRTPYEQYF.

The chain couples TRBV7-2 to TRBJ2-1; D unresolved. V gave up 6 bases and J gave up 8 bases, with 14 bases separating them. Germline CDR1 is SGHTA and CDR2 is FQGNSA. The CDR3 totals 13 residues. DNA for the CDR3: TGTGCCAGCAGACAGACCTTCTCGGATGAGCAGTTCTTC. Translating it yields CASRQTFSDEQFF.

This CDR3 reads CANGGDSNQPQHF. The CDR3 DNA is TGTGCCAACGGGGGGGATAGCAATCAGCCCCAGCATTTT. This chain joins TRBV28 and TRBJ1-5; D perhaps matches TRBD1 (5 bases). The V gene lost 10 bases and the J gene lost 0 bases, with 10 bases spanning the gap. Germline V CDR1 and CDR2: MDHEN, SYDVKM. CDR3 length: 13 amino acids.

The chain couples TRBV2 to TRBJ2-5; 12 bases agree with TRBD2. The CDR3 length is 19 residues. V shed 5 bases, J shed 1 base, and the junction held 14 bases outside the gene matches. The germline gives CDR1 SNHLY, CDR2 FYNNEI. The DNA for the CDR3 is TGTGCCAGCAGTACCCGACTAGCGGGGGCTCCCGCTGTCCAAGAGACCCAGTACTTC. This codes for CASSTRLAGAPAVQETQYF.

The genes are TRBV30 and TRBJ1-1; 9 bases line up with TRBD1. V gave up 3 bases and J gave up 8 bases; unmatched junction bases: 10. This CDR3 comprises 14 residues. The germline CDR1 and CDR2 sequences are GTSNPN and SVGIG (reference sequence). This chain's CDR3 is CAWRRGGQGIEAFF. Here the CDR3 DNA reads TGTGCCTGGAGAAGGGGGGGACAGGGAATCGAAGCTTTCTTT. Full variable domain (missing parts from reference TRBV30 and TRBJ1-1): SQTIHQWPATLVQPVGSPLSLECTVEGTSNPNLYWYRQAAGRGLQLLFYSVGIGQISSEVPQNLSASRPQDRQFILSSKKLLLSDSGFYLCAWRRGGQGIEAFFGQGTRLTVV.

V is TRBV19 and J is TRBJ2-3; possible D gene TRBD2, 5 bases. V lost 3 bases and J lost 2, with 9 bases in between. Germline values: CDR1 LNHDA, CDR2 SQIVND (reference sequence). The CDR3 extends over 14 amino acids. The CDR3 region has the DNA TGTGCCAGTAGTATTGACGGACTCACAGATACGCAGTATTTT. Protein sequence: CASSIDGLTDTQYF.

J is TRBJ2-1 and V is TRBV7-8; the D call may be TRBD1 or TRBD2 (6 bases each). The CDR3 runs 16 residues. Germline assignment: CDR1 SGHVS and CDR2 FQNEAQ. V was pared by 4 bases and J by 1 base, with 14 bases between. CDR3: CASSSGAGGSYNEQFF. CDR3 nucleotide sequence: TGTGCCAGCAGCTCGGGGGCTGGCGGGTCCTACAATGAGCAGTTCTTC.

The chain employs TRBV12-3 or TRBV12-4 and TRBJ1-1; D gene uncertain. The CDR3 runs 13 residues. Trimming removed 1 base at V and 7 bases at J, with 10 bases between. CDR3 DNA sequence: TGTGCCAGCAGTTTAGAGTTAGCCGATGAAGCTTTCTTT. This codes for CASSLELADEAFF.